The TCR beta chain under discussion was sequenced for a study of T cell responses to AZD1222 COVID-19 vaccine. There are 18 residues in the CDR3. The junction had 11 bases not matched to a gene; V was cut back by 0 bases and J by 4 bases. Germline CDR1 is MGHRA and CDR2 is YSYEKL. With respect to this clone: As yet, its antigen is unknown.

Overall study findings and caveats: Close to half of all spike-specific TCRs reportedly target regions of the variants that are unmutated. A rise in Spike-specific TCR breadth and depth followed two AZD1222 doses.

Produced via immunoSEQ multiplex PCR; TCRdb's table is partial and in-frame only. This table holds about 100,000 clones, more than 80% found once. Second-dose intervals of approximately 4 or approximately 12 weeks were pooled. The sequences come from peripheral blood, collected 28 days after the second AZD1222 dose. The sequence derives from an adult who received the AZD1222 COVID-19 vaccine. The rearrangement joins TRBV4-1 to TRBJ2-3; TRBD2 agrees at 9 bases. CDR3 protein: CASSQDSWLAGEADTQYF. The CDR3 DNA sequence: TGCGCCAGCAGCCAAGATTCTTGGTTAGCGGGAGAGGCAGATACGCAGTATTTT.